What follows are 7 T cell receptor beta chains derived from one specimen sequenced in a study of blood T cell repertoires in COVID-19. The method was immunoSEQ multiplex PCR; TCRdb's version includes in-frame clones alone and lacks a portion of them. The repertoire has around 140,000 clones, roughly 84% of them found once; the top ten carry about two fifths. What was sequenced was peripheral blood. These receptor sequences come from a human donor in a cohort sampled during active COVID-19.

A few counts support this clone. This chain connects TRBV5-6 to TRBJ2-7, with D possibly TRBD2 on 5 matching bases. Germline V gene sequence: CDR1 SGHDT, CDR2 YYEEEE. The CDR3 is 12 residues long. V was shortened by 4 bases and J by 1 base, with 6 bases between the two germline ends. The CDR3 here is CASSRGSYEQYV. CDR3 bases: TGTGCCAGCAGCCGGGGTTCCTACGAGCAGTACGTC.

This chain uses TRBV2 with TRBJ2-2, with 9 bases that match TRBD2. Trimming took 8 bases from V and 5 from J; bases not matched to a gene: 3. The CDR3 loop spans 13 amino acids. Germline V CDR1 and CDR2: SNHLY, FYNNEI. CDR3 DNA sequence: TGTGCCAGCGGGACTAGCCTTACCGGGGAGCTGTTTTTT. It specifies CASGTSLTGELFF.

The genes are TRBV4-3 and TRBJ1-6, with TRBD1 identical over 10 bases. With 4 bases clipped from V and 6 bases from J, the junction kept 0 bases outside the gene matches. Germline lookup yields CDR1 LGHNA and CDR2 YSLEER. This CDR3 has 14 residues. The CDR3 spells CASSRDRGNSPLHF. CDR3 nucleotides: TGCGCCAGCAGCCGGGACAGGGGTAATTCACCCCTCCACTTT.

V usage is TRBV10-3 and J usage is TRBJ1-1; 9 bases are a match to TRBD1. The V segment lost 6 bases and the J segment 3 bases; nucleotides outside the gene matches: 5. Germline CDR1 and CDR2: ENHRY and SYGVKD. CDR3 length equals 14 residues. In DNA form, the CDR3 reads TGTGCCATCAGAAATAGGGACAGGGACACTGAAGCTTTCTTT. Translation: CAIRNRDRDTEAFF.

CDR3 protein: CASSPLGTGGNQPQHF. DNA for the CDR3: TGTGCCAGCTCACCACTAGGGACAGGGGGCAATCAGCCCCAGCATTTT. The chain recombines TRBV18 with TRBJ1-5; 10 bases align to TRBD1. The germline V gene encodes CDR1 KGHSH and CDR2 LQKENI. The CDR3 runs 16 residues. J was trimmed by 2 bases and V by 1 base; bases with no gene match: 2.

The V call is TRBV7-2, the J call TRBJ2-2; D call uncertain. The CDR3 runs to 14 residues. Trimming shortened V by 0 bases and J by 5 bases, and 7 bases separated the two germline ends. In germline, CDR1 is SGHTA, CDR2 FQGNSA. The CDR3 region is CASSLASRTGELFF. The CDR3 bases are TGTGCCAGCAGCTTAGCGTCGAGAACCGGGGAGCTGTTTTTT.

This sequence joins TRBV15 and TRBJ1-4; D uncertain. This CDR3 spans 18 amino acids. With 0 bases removed from V and 2 bases from J, the gap between germline ends came to 16 bases. Germline lookup yields CDR1 LNHNV and CDR2 YYDKDF (reference sequence). CDR3 DNA sequence: TGTGCCACCAGCAGAGATCGGTTTGGGCAGCTTACTAATGAAAAACTGTTTTTT. This gives the protein CATSRDRFGQLTNEKLFF.